This T cell receptor beta chain was recovered during a study of T cells in Graves' hyperthyroidism and ophthalmopathy. Each person with ophthalmopathy scored at least 3 on the Clinical Activity Score, reached NOSPECS grade 4 or higher, and had been ill under 3 months. Amplification of TCR beta CDR3 regions was performed using RNA transcripts as template. First-round RT-PCR targeting the TCR CDR3 was performed with the HTBI primer set. Using its own MiXCR run on the multiplex PCR reads, TCRdb lists one record per CDR3 protein. Seen here are some 530,000 distinct CDR3 sequences, 22% observed once, and the top ten hold 45% to 55%. The sample taken for sequencing was blood. The receptor comes from a woman in her sixties or seventies with Graves' ophthalmopathy.

The CDR3, as DNA: TGCGCCAGCAGCTTGAGTGGGACAGCCTCTAACTATGGCTACACCTTC. It is translated as CASSLSGTASNYGYTF. This sequence joins TRBV5-1 and TRBJ1-2, with 7 bases matching TRBD1. The CDR3 covers 16 residues. Germline V lookup: CDR1 SGHRS, CDR2 YFSETQ. With 1 base clipped from V and 0 bases from J, the junction kept 6 bases outside the gene matches.